Listed here are 10 T cell receptor beta chains from one sample, sequenced in a study of a mutant IDH1 vaccine in newly diagnosed glioma. Measured with immunoSEQ multiplex PCR; TCRdb has only the in-frame clones, and not every one. The table lists about 85,000 clones, nearly 90% of them singletons. The antigens of these receptors remain unknown. Stated time point: week 47, end of study. A 20-mer mutant IDH1 peptide at 300 ug was injected subcutaneously with topical imiquimod. The sample here was PBMCs, taken from a glioma patient whose treatment included an IDH1 peptide vaccine. These TCRs come from a woman in her forties or fifties with glioma.

The V call is TRBV5-8, the J call TRBJ2-1; D unclear. The CDR3 totals 12 residues. V was pared by 7 bases and J by 0 bases, with 5 bases between. Germline V gene lookup returns CDR1 SGHTS and CDR2 YDEGEE. CDR3 coding DNA: TGTGCCAGCGTGATCTCCTACAATGAGCAGTTCTTC. The encoded protein is CASVISYNEQFF.

The V call is TRBV6-5, the J call TRBJ2-7; D not resolved. Trimming shortened V by 0 bases and J by 3 bases, and 15 bases separated the two germline ends. CDR1 and CDR2 from the germline V gene are MNHEY and SVGAGI. The CDR3 totals 16 residues. The CDR3: CASSYSPGRIIYEQYF. CDR3 in DNA: TGTGCCAGCAGTTACTCGCCGGGCCGGATTATCTACGAGCAGTACTTC.

The chain joins TRBV21-1 to TRBJ2-5; the table's D gene call, TRBD1, was not cross checked with the DNA. TRBV21-1 constitutes a pseudogene. CDR3 length: 16 amino acids. CDR3 bases: TGTGCCAGCAGCAAAGGTGGACAGGATAACCAAGAGACCCAGTACTTC. It encodes CASSKGGQDNQETQYF.

The chain uses TRBV4-1 and TRBJ2-1; TRBD2 is a possible D gene (5 bases). V lost 0 bases and J lost 6, with 12 bases in between. This CDR3 has 15 amino acids. From germline, CDR1 is MGHRA and CDR2 YSYEKL. CDR3 DNA sequence: TGCGCCAGCAGCCAAGATGTCCTAGCAGCCAATGAGCAGTTCTTC. It specifies CASSQDVLAANEQFF.

Only one count was recorded for this clone. The CDR3 is CASSYSKRGTYEQYF. In nucleotides, the CDR3 is TGTGCCAGCAGTTACTCGAAGCGGGGTACCTACGAGCAGTACTTC. J is TRBJ2-7 and V is TRBV6-5; 7 nucleotides match TRBD2. CDR1 MNHEY and CDR2 SVGAGI come from the germline V gene. The CDR3 contains 15 residues. Trimming at V came to 0 bases and at J to 2 bases, leaving 4 bases not matched to a gene.

The gene calls are TRBV11-3 and TRBJ2-2; 7 bases are shared with TRBD1. The germline V gene encodes CDR1 SGHNT and CDR2 YENEEA. The CDR3 contains 14 residues. The V gene end was trimmed by 2 bases and the J gene end by 5 bases; junction bases not matched to a gene: 2. Here the CDR3 DNA reads TGTGCCAGCAGCTTATACAGGGGAACCGGGGAGCTGTTTTTT. The encoded protein is CASSLYRGTGELFF. Filled out from reference TRBV11-3 and TRBJ2-2, the complete variable domain reads EAGVVQSPRYKIIEKKQPVAFWCNPISGHNTLYWYLQNLGQGPELLIRYENEEAVDDSQLPKDRFSAERLKGVDSTLKIQPAELGDSAVYLCASSLYRGTGELFFGEGSRLTVL.

The J gene is TRBJ2-2, the V gene TRBV19; 12 bases are a match to TRBD2. With V trimmed by 5 bases and J by 1 base, 2 bases remained unmatched. From germline, CDR1 is LNHDA and CDR2 SQIVND (reference sequence). The CDR3 has 16 residues. CDR3 amino acids: CASSPSGRVNTGELFF. CDR3 DNA sequence: TGTGCCAGTAGTCCTAGCGGGAGGGTGAACACCGGGGAGCTGTTTTTT.

The chain joins TRBV4-1 to TRBJ1-3; no firm D call. Between the trimmed V and J ends, which lost 0 bases and 2 bases, there was a span of 11 bases. The V gene's germline CDR1 is MGHRA and CDR2 YSYEKL. The CDR3 has 16 residues. CDR3 residues: CASSQEDSNPGNTIYF. DNA of the CDR3: TGCGCCAGCAGCCAAGAAGACTCAAACCCTGGAAACACCATATATTTT.

V usage is TRBV19 and J usage is TRBJ1-4; 7 positions match TRBD1. Trimming removed 5 bases from V and 6 bases from J; junction bases left unmatched: 12. Germline V gene data show CDR1 as LNHDA and CDR2 as SQIVND (reference sequence). This CDR3 is built from 16 residues. In DNA form, the CDR3 reads TGTGCCAGTAGTGTGCCAGGGGGAAACAGATATGAAAAACTGTTTTTT. It translates to CASSVPGGNRYEKLFF.

The chain couples TRBV7-3 to TRBJ2-1; unclear D gene. Germline lookup yields CDR1 SGHTA and CDR2 FQGTGA. V lost 1 base and J 1 base, leaving 11 bases between the germline ends. The CDR3 extends over 16 amino acids. The CDR3, as DNA: TGTGCCAGCAGCTTAATTGCAGGTTTTTCCTACAATGAGCAGTTCTTC. As protein: CASSLIAGFSYNEQFF.